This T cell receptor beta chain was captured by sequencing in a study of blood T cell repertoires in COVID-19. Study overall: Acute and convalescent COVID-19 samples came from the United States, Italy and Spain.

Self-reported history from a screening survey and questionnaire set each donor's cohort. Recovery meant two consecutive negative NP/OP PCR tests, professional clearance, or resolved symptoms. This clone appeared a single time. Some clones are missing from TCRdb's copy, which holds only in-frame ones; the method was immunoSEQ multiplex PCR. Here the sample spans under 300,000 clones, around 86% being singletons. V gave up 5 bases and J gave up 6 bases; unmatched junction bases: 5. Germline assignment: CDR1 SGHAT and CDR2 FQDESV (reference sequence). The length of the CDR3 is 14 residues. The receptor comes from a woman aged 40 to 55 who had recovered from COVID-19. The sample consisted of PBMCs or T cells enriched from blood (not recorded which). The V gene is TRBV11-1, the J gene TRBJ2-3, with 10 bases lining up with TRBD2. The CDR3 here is CASSRAGGPDTQYF. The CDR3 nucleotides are TGTGCCAGCAGCCGAGCGGGGGGGCCCGATACGCAGTATTTT.